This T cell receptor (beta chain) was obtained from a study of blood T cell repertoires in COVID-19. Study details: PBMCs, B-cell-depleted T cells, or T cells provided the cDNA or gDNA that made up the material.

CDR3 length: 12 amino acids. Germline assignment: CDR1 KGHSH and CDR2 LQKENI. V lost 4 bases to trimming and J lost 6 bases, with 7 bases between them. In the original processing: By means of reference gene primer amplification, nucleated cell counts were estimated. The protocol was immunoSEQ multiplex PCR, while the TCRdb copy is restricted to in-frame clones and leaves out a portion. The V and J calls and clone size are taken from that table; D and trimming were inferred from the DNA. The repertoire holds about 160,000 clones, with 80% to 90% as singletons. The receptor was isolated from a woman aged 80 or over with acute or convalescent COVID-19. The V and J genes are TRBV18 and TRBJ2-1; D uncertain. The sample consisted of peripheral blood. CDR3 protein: CASSLPGNEQFF. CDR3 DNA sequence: TGTGCCAGCTCACTCCCCGGCAATGAGCAGTTCTTC.